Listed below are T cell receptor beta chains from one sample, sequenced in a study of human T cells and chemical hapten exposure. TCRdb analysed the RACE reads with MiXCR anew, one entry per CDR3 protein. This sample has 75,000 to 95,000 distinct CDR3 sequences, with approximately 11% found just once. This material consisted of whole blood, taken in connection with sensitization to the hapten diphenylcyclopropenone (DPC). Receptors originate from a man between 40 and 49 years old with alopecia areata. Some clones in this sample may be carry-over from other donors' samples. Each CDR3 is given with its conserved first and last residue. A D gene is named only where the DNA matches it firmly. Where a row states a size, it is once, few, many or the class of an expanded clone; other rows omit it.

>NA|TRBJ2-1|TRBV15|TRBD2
CATSRQLAGIYNEQFF
TGTGCCACCAGCAGACAACTAGCGGGAATCTACAATGAGCAGTTCTTC
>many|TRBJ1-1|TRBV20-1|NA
CSAIMDSMNTEAFF
TGCAGTGCCATCATGGACAGCATGAACACTGAAGCTTTCTTT
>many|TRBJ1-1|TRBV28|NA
CASSSGPGRPGAFF
TGTGCCAGCAGTTCTGGGCCGGGCCGACCGGGGGCTTTCTTT
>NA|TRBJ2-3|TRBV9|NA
CASSVGGQTTDTQYF
TGTGCCAGCAGCGTGGGGGGACAAACCACAGATACGCAGTATTTT
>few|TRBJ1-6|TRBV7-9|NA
CASSFGSEGSPLHF
TGTGCCAGCAGCTTCGGTTCGGAGGGTTCACCCCTCCACTTT
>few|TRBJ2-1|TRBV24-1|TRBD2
CATTSSGNEQFF
TGTGCCACCACGTCTAGCGGGAATGAGCAGTTCTTC
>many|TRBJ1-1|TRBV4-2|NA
CASSRIRDFPEAFF
TGTGCCAGCAGCCGCATCCGGGACTTTCCTGAAGCTTTCTTT
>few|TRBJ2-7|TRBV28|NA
CASRPPRVTSSYEQYF
TGTGCCAGCAGACCGCCAAGGGTGACTAGCTCCTACGAGCAGTACTTC
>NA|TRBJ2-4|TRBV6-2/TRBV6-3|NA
CASTTRTRGAKNIQYF
TGTGCCAGCACCACTCGGACTCGGGGCGCCAAAAACATTCAGTACTTC
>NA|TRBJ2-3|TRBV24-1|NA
CATSDEGSPWDTQYF
TGTGCCACCAGTGATGAGGGAAGTCCTTGGGATACGCAGTATTTT
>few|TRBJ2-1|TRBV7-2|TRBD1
CASSWSGTGVNEQFF
TGTGCCAGCAGCTGGTCCGGGACAGGGGTCAATGAGCAGTTCTTC
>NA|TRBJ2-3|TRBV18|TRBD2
CASSPVLAGDADTQYF
TGTGCCAGCTCACCCGTTCTGGCGGGAGACGCAGATACGCAGTATTTT
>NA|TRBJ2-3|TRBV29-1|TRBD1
CSAGQVPDTQYF
TGCAGCGCCGGACAGGTACCAGATACGCAGTATTTT
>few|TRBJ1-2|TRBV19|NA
CASSIADSPAIYGYTF
TGTGCCAGTAGTATAGCAGACAGCCCGGCGATATATGGCTACACCTTC
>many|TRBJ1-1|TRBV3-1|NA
CASRKINRGGASEAFF
TGTGCCAGCAGGAAAATTAATCGTGGGGGGGCGTCTGAAGCTTTCTTT
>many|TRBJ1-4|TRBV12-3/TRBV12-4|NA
CASSLESSEKLFF
TGTGCCAGCAGTTTAGAATCGTCCGAAAAACTGTTTTTT
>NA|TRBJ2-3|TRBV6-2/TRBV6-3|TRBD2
CASSYSTSGRINTQYF
TGTGCCAGCAGTTACTCGACTAGCGGGAGGATAAATACGCAGTATTTT
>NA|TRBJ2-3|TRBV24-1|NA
CATSSADTQYF
TGTGCCACCTCTTCGGCAGATACGCAGTATTTT
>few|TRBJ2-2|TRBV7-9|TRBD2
CASSQGLAGGPDTGELFF
TGTGCCAGCAGCCAGGGACTAGCGGGAGGGCCCGACACCGGGGAGCTGTTTTTT